This T cell receptor (beta chain) was observed in a study of T cells after yellow fever vaccination. This CDR3 has 13 residues. The V gene's germline CDR1 is SQVTM and CDR2 ANQGSEA. Between the trimmed V and J ends, which lost 0 bases and 7 bases, there was a span of 10 bases. TCRdb independently ran MiXCR on the 5' RACE reads; one entry per CDR3 protein. The repertoire includes a few hundred thousand distinct CDR3 sequences, less than 20% of them detected once, and about 18% sits in the top ten. General study findings and limits: The secondary response was weaker, and its peak arrived faster, on day 5 versus 15.

This clonotype has ten or more counts. Antigen specificity is unknown. The chain employs TRBV29-1 and TRBJ1-5; the D gene is possibly TRBD1 (6 bases). Here the sequenced sample was PBMCs, taken 5 days after the first yellow fever vaccination. This sequence was found in a man aged 18 to 30 who received the YFV17D yellow fever vaccine. CDR3 amino acids: CSVEEGGGQPQHF. CDR3 in DNA: TGCAGCGTTGAAGAAGGGGGTGGGCAGCCCCAGCATTTT. The whole variable domain, filled in from reference TRBV29-1 and TRBJ1-5, reads SAVISQKPSRDICQRGTSLTIQCQVDSQVTMMFWYRQQPGQSLTLIATANQGSEATYESGFVIDKFPISRPNLTFSTLTVSNMSPEDSSIYLCSVEEGGGQPQHFGDGTRLSIL.